This T cell receptor beta chain was retrieved from a study of blood T cells in healthy people across ages. Then a second PCR, running about 6 to 11 cycles, was carried out with a sample-barcoded 5' primer and a J-beta primer mix. One entry per CDR3 protein results from TCRdb running MiXCR on the 5' RACE reads. Found here are 1.5 million or so distinct CDR3 sequences, less than 45% of them singletons; the top ten hold over 3.5%. From germline, CDR1 is SGDLS and CDR2 YYNGEE. V was shortened by 7 bases and J by 4 bases, with 16 bases between the two germline ends. The CDR3 totals 14 residues. Specimen: blood. This chain uses TRBV9 with TRBJ2-3; D might be TRBD2 (5 bases). The receptor comes from a woman younger than 30 in good health. For the CDR3, the DNA is TGTGCCAGCTCTCCGCGGGTAGATCCAGATACGCAGTATTTT. It yields the protein CASSPRVDPDTQYF.